One sample yielded the 26 T cell receptor beta chains listed below, sequenced in a study of OX40 agonist ivuxolimab in advanced cancers. Libraries were prepared by immunoSEQ multiplex PCR; TCRdb keeps only in-frame clonotypes and omits some of them. The sample lists roughly 56,000 clones, 75% to 90% seen once, with more than 15% in the top ten. The material was CD4+ or CD8+ T cells sorted from blood, obtained in a trial of the OX40 agonist ivuxolimab. The receptor source for this set is an adult with an advanced solid tumor such as melanoma, head and neck, liver or kidney cancer.

The chain is built from TRBV6-5 and TRBJ2-3, with D unresolved. Trimming took 2 bases from V and 0 from J, leaving 9 bases between them. The CDR3 spans 15 residues. The germline V gene has CDR1 MNHEY and CDR2 SVGAGI. CDR3 coding DNA: TGTGCCAGCAGTTACCTCGACGCTAGCACAGATACGCAGTATTTT. Encoded protein: CASSYLDASTDTQYF.

This clone has more than one count but fewer than ten. The chain carries TRBV4-1 and TRBJ1-5, with TRBD1 matching over 7 bases. Germline V lookup: CDR1 MGHRA, CDR2 YSYEKL. The CDR3 extends over 13 amino acids. The V gene end was trimmed by 3 bases and the J gene end by 9 bases; junction bases not matched to a gene: 5. The CDR3 sequence is CASSQTTGAPQHF. The CDR3 coding sequence is TGCGCCAGCAGCCAGACAACAGGGGCGCCCCAGCATTTT.

This chain's CDR3 is CAISGEGVPSGNTIYF. The DNA of the CDR3 is TGTGCCATCAGTGGAGAGGGAGTTCCGAGTGGAAACACCATATATTTT. The chain combines TRBV10-3 with TRBJ1-3; D remains ambiguous. The V gene's germline CDR1 is ENHRY and CDR2 SYGVKD. This CDR3 comprises 16 residues. Trimming stripped 4 bases from V and 3 bases from J, with 16 bases between.

The chain links TRBV7-9 to TRBJ2-5; D remains unclear. This CDR3 has 16 residues. Deletions cut 1 base from V and 4 bases from J, with 16 bases between. Per germline, CDR1 SEHNR and CDR2 FQNEAQ (reference sequence). The CDR3 bases are TGTGCCAGCAGCTTAGGATTTCGTGAGAGTGGAGAGACCCAGTACTTC. As protein: CASSLGFRESGETQYF.

The V gene is TRBV27, the J gene TRBJ2-6; D is ambiguous. The germline gives CDR1 MNHEY, CDR2 SMNVEV (reference sequence). The CDR3 loop spans 15 amino acids. V dropped 0 bases and J dropped 0 bases, with 3 bases sitting between them. The CDR3 bases are TGTGCCAGCAGTTTATCAGACTCTGGGGCCAACGTCCTGACTTTC. Translated, it gives CASSLSDSGANVLTF.

V is TRBV18 and J is TRBJ2-1; 9 bases are shared with TRBD2. Looked up from germline, CDR1 is KGHSH and CDR2 is LQKENI. The CDR3 sequence is 15 residues long. Trimming cost V 3 bases and J 5 bases; bases outside gene matches: 5. In DNA, the CDR3 is TGTGCCAGCTCACCTCTAGCGGGGTCAAACAATGAGCAGTTCTTC. Protein: CASSPLAGSNNEQFF.

The table lists this clone with a count of one. J is TRBJ1-2 and V is TRBV25-1; D gene ambiguous. The CDR3 has 13 residues. Looked up from germline, CDR1 is MGHDK and CDR2 is SYGVNS. The V end was cut by 5 bases, the J end by 2 bases, with 9 bases between. The CDR3 sequence is CASSITENYGYTF. CDR3 bases: TGTGCCAGCAGTATAACGGAAAACTATGGCTACACCTTC.

J is TRBJ2-1 and V is TRBV2; 9 nucleotides match TRBD2. The CDR3 contains 16 residues. Germline values: CDR1 SNHLY, CDR2 FYNNEI. With V trimmed by 2 bases and J by 7 bases, 9 bases remained unmatched. In DNA form, the CDR3 reads TGTGCCAGCAGTGAATATCTTAGCGGGAGTAGGAATGAGCAGTTCTTC. It is translated as CASSEYLSGSRNEQFF.

The chain recombines TRBV30 with TRBJ1-4, with D maybe TRBD1 (6 bases). The CDR3 is 14 residues long. CDR1 and CDR2 from the germline V gene are GTSNPN and SVGIG (reference sequence). Trimming left V 3 bases short and J 4 bases short, with 12 bases between. The chain's CDR3 is CAWRPDSYNEKLFF. The CDR3 nucleotides read TGTGCCTGGAGACCGGACAGTTATAATGAAAAACTGTTTTTT.

The V gene is TRBV30, the J gene TRBJ2-7; 7 bases are a match to TRBD1. This CDR3 is 12 amino acids long. CDR1 GTSNPN and CDR2 SVGIG come from the germline V gene (reference sequence). Trimming at V came to 1 base and at J to 4 bases, leaving 1 base not matched to a gene. CDR3 in DNA: TGTGCCTGGAGTGGACAGGGATACGAGCAGTACTTC. As protein: CAWSGQGYEQYF.

The sample holds one count of this clone. This chain links TRBV5-4 with TRBJ2-1, with 8 bases aligning to TRBD1. Losses at the gene ends were 4 bases for V and 5 bases for J; bases not matched to a gene: 5. CDR3 length: 14 residues. Germline CDR1 and CDR2: SGHNT and YYREEE (reference sequence). This chain's CDR3 is CASSPDRVHNEQFF. For the CDR3, the DNA is TGTGCCAGCAGCCCGGACAGGGTTCACAATGAGCAGTTCTTC.

The chain is built from TRBV6-5 and TRBJ2-5, with TRBD2 matching over 9 bases. After removal of 6 bases from V and 5 bases from J, the junction contained 10 bases not matched to a gene. This CDR3 has 15 residues. Germline CDR1 is MNHEY and CDR2 is SVGAGI. CDR3 region: CASRPPGTSLETQYF. DNA of the CDR3: TGTGCCAGCAGGCCCCCCGGGACTAGCCTGGAGACCCAGTACTTC.

The rearrangement uses TRBV30 and TRBJ1-5, with 9 bases fitting TRBD1. Germline V lookup: CDR1 GTSNPN, CDR2 SVGIG (reference sequence). V lost 5 bases, J lost 5 bases, and 1 base stayed unmatched. This CDR3 region has 12 residues. CDR3 in DNA: TGTGCCTGGGGGGACAGGGATCAGCCCCAGCATTTT. Its translation: CAWGDRDQPQHF. Combining the CDR3 with reference TRBV30 and TRBJ1-5 gives the whole variable domain SQTIHQWPATLVQPVGSPLSLECTVEGTSNPNLYWYRQAAGRGLQLLFYSVGIGQISSEVPQNLSASRPQDRQFILSSKKLLLSDSGFYLCAWGDRDQPQHFGDGTRLSIL.

The rearrangement uses TRBV5-1 and TRBJ2-7; D remains ambiguous. Trimming pared 2 bases from V and 2 bases from J, leaving 11 bases between. Germline CDR1 reads SGHRS; CDR2 reads YFSETQ. The CDR3 consists of 14 residues. CDR3: CASSLEGITYEQYF. Here the CDR3 DNA reads TGCGCCAGCAGCTTAGAAGGCATAACCTACGAGCAGTACTTC.

The gene calls are TRBV4-2 and TRBJ2-5, with D possibly TRBD2 on 7 matching bases. V was cut by 7 bases and J by 4 bases, with 22 bases left in between. In germline, CDR1 is LGHNA, CDR2 YNFKEQ. The CDR3 is 16 amino acids. CDR3 in DNA: TGTGCCAGCACCCTTCGGGGAGGGGGGGTGACAGAGACCCAGTACTTC. Residues: CASTLRGGGVTETQYF.

V and J are TRBV28 and TRBJ2-1; 10 bases fit TRBD2. The CDR3 spans 15 residues. V lost 5 bases, J lost 2 bases, and 3 bases stayed unmatched. The germline gives CDR1 MDHEN, CDR2 SYDVKM. CDR3 in amino acids: CASSPSGRAYNEQFF. The CDR3 DNA reads TGTGCCAGCAGTCCGAGCGGGAGGGCCTACAATGAGCAGTTCTTC.

The chain couples TRBV11-3 to TRBJ2-6; no definite D call. CDR1 and CDR2 (germline): SGHNT, YENEEA. The CDR3 is 15 residues long. V was cut by 6 bases and J by 1 base, with 10 bases left in between. Here the CDR3 DNA reads TGTGCCAGCAGTCCGAGGTTGTCTGGGGCCAACGTCCTGACTTTC. Translating it yields CASSPRLSGANVLTF.

The chain joins TRBV28 to TRBJ2-5; D is unresolved. The CDR3 runs to 14 residues. V was pared by 3 bases and J by 1 base, with 9 bases between. Germline V gene lookup returns CDR1 MDHEN and CDR2 SYDVKM. CDR3 loop: CASSFSRTQETQYF. In nucleotides, the CDR3 is TGTGCCAGCAGTTTCAGCAGGACCCAAGAGACCCAGTACTTC.

The chain's CDR3 is CASSFGLYSNQPQHF. CDR3 bases: TGTGCCAGCAGTTTTGGCCTTTATAGCAATCAGCCCCAGCATTTT. J is TRBJ1-5 and V is TRBV28; D not certain. Between the trimmed V and J ends, which lost 3 bases and 0 bases, there was a span of 9 bases. The CDR3 consists of 15 residues. Germline lookup yields CDR1 MDHEN and CDR2 SYDVKM.

This sequence joins TRBV4-2 and TRBJ2-5, with D possibly TRBD1 on 5 matching bases. Trimming cost V 0 bases and J 5 bases, with 7 bases left between them. CDR1 LGHNA and CDR2 YNFKEQ come from the germline V gene. The CDR3 is made up of 13 amino acids. CDR3 loop: CASSQDRVETQYF. CDR3 bases: TGTGCCAGCAGCCAAGACAGGGTCGAGACCCAGTACTTC.

This clone was picked up a small number of times. This sequence joins TRBV11-2 and TRBJ1-6, with 7 bases that match TRBD1. The CDR3 runs to 12 residues. In germline, CDR1 is SGHAT, CDR2 FQNNGV. Trimming removed 8 bases from V and 10 bases from J; junction bases left unmatched: 5. CDR3 protein: CASGQEGSPLHF. CDR3 sequence (DNA): TGTGCCAGCGGACAGGAGGGATCACCCCTCCACTTT. Complete variable domain (other parts from reference TRBV11-2 and TRBJ1-6): EAGVAQSPRYKIIEKRQSVAFWCNPISGHATLYWYQQILGQGPKLLIQFQNNGVVDDSQLPKDRFSAERLKGVDSTLKIQPAKLEDSAVYLCASGQEGSPLHFGNGTRLTVT.

V is TRBV28 and J is TRBJ1-2, with TRBD1 as a possible D gene (5 bases). Between the trimmed V and J ends, which lost 3 bases and 4 bases, there was a span of 9 bases. The CDR3 loop spans 13 amino acids. The germline gives CDR1 MDHEN, CDR2 SYDVKM. CDR3 loop: CASSFQGAYGYTF. The DNA for the CDR3 is TGTGCCAGCAGTTTCCAGGGAGCCTATGGCTACACCTTC.

This clone was seen just once. The gene calls are TRBV9 and TRBJ2-1, with D tentatively TRBD1 (6 bases). V was pared by 4 bases and J by 8 bases, with 16 bases between. CDR3 length equals 14 residues. The V gene's germline CDR1 is SGDLS and CDR2 YYNGEE. The CDR3 reads CASSPTGKGDEQFF. The DNA of the CDR3 is TGTGCCAGCAGCCCAACGGGAAAGGGGGATGAGCAGTTCTTC.

J is TRBJ2-5 and V is TRBV7-9; no clear D. Trimming pared 2 bases from V and 2 bases from J, leaving 9 bases between. This CDR3 region has 14 residues. The germline gives CDR1 SEHNR, CDR2 FQNEAQ (reference sequence). CDR3 region: CASSLTSPQETQYF. The CDR3 DNA reads as TGTGCCAGCAGCTTAACTTCACCGCAAGAGACCCAGTACTTC. The variable domain in full, with the rest retrieved from reference TRBV7-9 and TRBJ2-5, is DTGVSQNPRHKITKRGQNVTFRCDPISEHNRLYWYRQTLGQGPEFLTYFQNEAQLEKSRLLSDRFSAERPKGSFSTLEIQRTEQGDSAMYLCASSLTSPQETQYFGPGTRLLVL.

The chain carries TRBV5-6 and TRBJ2-7; weak D call: TRBD1 (6 bases). Deletions cut 4 bases from V and 3 bases from J, with 17 bases between. CDR1 is SGHDT, CDR2 YYEEEE, per germline. This CDR3 contains 15 residues. The CDR3: CASSKDGQGFYEQYF. Written as DNA, the CDR3 is TGTGCCAGCAGCAAGGATGGGCAGGGGTTCTACGAGCAGTACTTC.

Here the CDR3 reads CASSAGATYNEQFF. In nucleotides, the CDR3 is TGTGCCAGCAGCGCCGGGGCCACCTACAATGAGCAGTTCTTC. The rearrangement uses TRBV13 and TRBJ2-1, with D tentatively TRBD1 or TRBD2 (5 bases each). Looked up from germline, CDR1 is PRHDT and CDR2 is FYEKMQ (reference sequence). This CDR3 spans 14 amino acids. Trimming cost V 5 bases and J 2 bases, with 10 bases left between them.